Listed below are T cell receptor beta chains from one sample, sequenced in a study of identical twins. Each CDR3 protein gets one entry after TCRdb re-called the 5' RACE reads with MiXCR. This sample has around 470,000 distinct CDR3 sequences; around 14% occur once, and the top ten carry 0.52%. These same records also appear under a second study, on yellow fever vaccine responses in identical twins.

Input material: CD4+ T cells sorted from blood. These receptors all stem from a young woman in good health. Both conserved end residues are part of each CDR3. Each record gives: D gene, V gene, J gene, clone size, CDR3 DNA, CDR3 protein. D genes are given only for firm matches. A row's size may be missing; if present it is once, few, many or a size class.

NA	TRBV6-2/TRBV6-3	TRBJ1-1	NA	TGTGCCAGCAGTTCGGGTATGTGGGGCACCGAAGCTTTCTTT	CASSSGMWGTEAFF
TRBD2	TRBV27	TRBJ2-3	NA	TGTGCCAGCAGTTTATCTCTCCGACTAGCGGGAGGTTCAGATACGCAGTATTTT	CASSLSLRLAGGSDTQYF
NA	TRBV6-1	TRBJ2-5	few	TGTGCCAGCAGCCCGAATAGGGGATTAGGAGAGACCCAGTACTTC	CASSPNRGLGETQYF
NA	TRBV7-2	TRBJ2-7	once	TGTGCCAGCAGCGTAAATCGGGACGGCTACGAGCAGTACTTC	CASSVNRDGYEQYF
NA	TRBV20-1	TRBJ1-6	few	TGCAGTGCTCGGAGCCGGGGCTCGTTAAGTAATTCACCCCTCCACTTT	CSARSRGSLSNSPLHF
NA	TRBV10-3	TRBJ2-4	few	TGTGCCATCAGTGAGTCCGTGGACCGGGATCACATTCAGTACTTC	CAISESVDRDHIQYF
NA	TRBV20-1	TRBJ1-5	many	TGCAGTGCTAGAGGGACAGACTATAGCAATCAGCCCCAGCATTTT	CSARGTDYSNQPQHF
NA	TRBV29-1	TRBJ2-5	few	TGCAGCGTCTCTTCCTGGGGAGGACAAGAGACCCAGTACTTC	CSVSSWGGQETQYF
NA	TRBV12-3/TRBV12-4	TRBJ1-5	few	TGTGCCAGCACCCCCGACAGGCTCAATCAGCCCCAGCATTTT	CASTPDRLNQPQHF
NA	TRBV29-1	TRBJ2-7	many	TGCAGCGTTGGTGGAGACTACTACGAGCAGTACTTC	CSVGGDYYEQYF
NA	TRBV6-1	TRBJ1-2	NA	TGTGCCAGCAGTGAAGCCCTGCGTGGTGGCTACACCTTC	CASSEALRGGYTF
TRBD2	TRBV3-1	TRBJ2-1	NA	TGTGCCAGCAGTCGAACTAGCGGGAGCCAGTTCTTC	CASSRTSGSQFF
TRBD2	TRBV5-8	TRBJ2-1	few	TGTGCCAGCAGCTCAACCTTCGGGACTAGCGCTAGCAATGAGCAGTTCTTC	CASSSTFGTSASNEQFF
NA	TRBV5-1	TRBJ2-1	few	TGCGCCAGCAGCTTTATTGAGGGGAGTAGCGATGAGCAGTTCTTC	CASSFIEGSSDEQFF
NA	TRBV29-1	TRBJ2-7	NA	TGCAGCGTTGGTGGCAGCGATCCCTACGAGCAGTACTTC	CSVGGSDPYEQYF
TRBD1	TRBV7-9	TRBJ2-7	NA	TGTGCCAGCAGCACCGACAGGGGGATTCCCTACGAGCAGTACTTC	CASSTDRGIPYEQYF
NA	TRBV9	TRBJ2-7	many	TGTGCCAGCAGCCCGCGTAGTGGGGGTTACGAGCAGTACTTC	CASSPRSGGYEQYF
TRBD1	TRBV2	TRBJ2-1	NA	TGTGCCAGCAAGGCCAGGGGGTACAATGAGCAGTTCTTC	CASKARGYNEQFF
TRBD1	TRBV20-1	TRBJ2-3	NA	TGCAGTGCTAGTTCGGGACAGGGGTCAGATACGCAGTATTTT	CSASSGQGSDTQYF
NA	TRBV6-2/TRBV6-3	TRBJ2-1	few	TGTGCCAGCAGTTACTCGCAGGATGGCTACAATGAGCAGTTCTTC	CASSYSQDGYNEQFF
NA	TRBV7-9	TRBJ1-1	few	TGTGCCAGCAGCTTACCAGCGAACACTGAAGCTTTCTTT	CASSLPANTEAFF
NA	TRBV5-1	TRBJ2-3	few	TGCGCCAGCAGCTGGATAGGAAGCACAGATACGCAGTATTTT	CASSWIGSTDTQYF
NA	TRBV7-9	TRBJ1-1	NA	TGTGCCAGCAGCTTAGGAGTCAGCGAGAACACTGAAGCTTTCTTT	CASSLGVSENTEAFF
NA	TRBV9	TRBJ2-3	NA	TGTGCCAGCAGCGAGACAGTATATGGCCCAGATACGCAGTATTTT	CASSETVYGPDTQYF
NA	TRBV7-2	TRBJ1-2	NA	TGTGCCAGCAGCTCTTTGACAGGCCCTAACTATGGCTACACCTTC	CASSSLTGPNYGYTF
TRBD1	TRBV6-1	TRBJ1-5	NA	TGTGCCAGCATGAAGGCAGGGGGTTGGGAGCCCCAGCATTTT	CASMKAGGWEPQHF
TRBD2	TRBV12-3/TRBV12-4	TRBJ2-7	NA	TGTGCCAGCAGTGCGGAACTAGCGGACGAGCAGTACTTC	CASSAELADEQYF
TRBD1	TRBV27	TRBJ2-1	NA	TGTGCCAGCAGTTTATTCCGGACAGGGGTTAATGAGCAGTTCTTC	CASSLFRTGVNEQFF
NA	TRBV12-3/TRBV12-4	TRBJ2-3	NA	TGTGCCAGCAGTCAAGACGGACTAAGCACAGATACGCAGTATTTT	CASSQDGLSTDTQYF
NA	TRBV7-9	TRBJ2-3	many	TGTGCCAGCAGCCCCCGACTGGCTAGCACAGATACGCAGTATTTT	CASSPRLASTDTQYF
NA	TRBV6-1	TRBJ2-3	NA	TGTGCCAGCATGCGACTAGCAAGGGGGGCTGGCACAGATACGCAGTATTTT	CASMRLARGAGTDTQYF
TRBD2	TRBV20-1	TRBJ2-5	few	TGCAGTGCTTTAGCGGGAGAAGAGACCCAGTACTTC	CSALAGEETQYF
NA	TRBV7-6	TRBJ2-5	many	TGTGCCAGCAGCTTAGAGTCTGAGACCCAGTACTTC	CASSLESETQYF
TRBD1	TRBV30	TRBJ2-7	NA	TGTGCCTGCCACCGGGACAGCTCCTACGAGCAGTACTTC	CACHRDSSYEQYF
TRBD1	TRBV10-2	TRBJ1-5	NA	TGCGCCGCTCGAGGACAGGTCAGAGATCAGCCCCAGCATTTT	CAARGQVRDQPQHF
TRBD1	TRBV3-1	TRBJ2-7	once	TGTGCCAGCAGCCCCAACGCCGGGACAGCAGCATACGAGCAGTACTTC	CASSPNAGTAAYEQYF
NA	TRBV19	TRBJ2-3	few	TGTGCCAGTAGTATAGCGGCTAGCACAGATACGCAGTATTTT	CASSIAASTDTQYF
TRBD2	TRBV28	TRBJ2-7	NA	TGTGCCAGCCTTAGCGGGGGGGCCCCCTACGAGCAGTACTTC	CASLSGGAPYEQYF
NA	TRBV20-1	TRBJ1-1	few	TGCAGTGCTCCCAATGCCCAGGCAACGAACACTGAAGCTTTCTTT	CSAPNAQATNTEAFF
NA	TRBV11-2	TRBJ1-1	NA	TGTGCCAGCAGATTAGAGAGGGGCCTGGTGGGAGCTTTCTTT	CASRLERGLVGAFF
NA	TRBV5-1	TRBJ2-1	few	TGCGCCAGCAGATTCCGGGGGGACAGTTTATACAATGAGCAGTTCTTC	CASRFRGDSLYNEQFF
NA	TRBV7-9	TRBJ2-3	few	TGTGCCAGCAGCCGAGTTCAAGATACGCAGTATTTT	CASSRVQDTQYF